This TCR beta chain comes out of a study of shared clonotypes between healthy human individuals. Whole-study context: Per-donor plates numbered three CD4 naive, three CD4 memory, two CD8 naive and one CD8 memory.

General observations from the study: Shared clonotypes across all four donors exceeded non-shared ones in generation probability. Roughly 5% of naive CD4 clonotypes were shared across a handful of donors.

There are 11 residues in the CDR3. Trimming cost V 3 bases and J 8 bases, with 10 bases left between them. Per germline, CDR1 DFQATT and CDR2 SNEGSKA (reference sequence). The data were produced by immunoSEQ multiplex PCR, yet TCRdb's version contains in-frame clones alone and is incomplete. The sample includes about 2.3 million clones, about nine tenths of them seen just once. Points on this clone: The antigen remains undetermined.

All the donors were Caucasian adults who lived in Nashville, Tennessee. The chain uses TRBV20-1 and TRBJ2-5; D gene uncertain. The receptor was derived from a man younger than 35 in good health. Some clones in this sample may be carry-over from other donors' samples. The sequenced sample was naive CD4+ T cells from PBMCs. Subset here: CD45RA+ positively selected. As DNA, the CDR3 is TGCAGTGCTAGTGGAGAGTCAACCCAGTACTTC. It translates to CSASGESTQYF.